A single sample gave rise to the 3 T cell receptor beta chains below, sequenced in a study of blood T cell repertoires in COVID-19 (TCRdb year 2020). Libraries came from the immunoSEQ multiplex PCR assay. In TCRdb, the immuneACCESS table is reduced to in-frame sequences with V and J assigned. These tables do not hold every clone; where another copy was compared, an unresolved V gene accounts for under half, and the others remain unexplained. The sample records over 50,000 clones, 78% of which are singletons. Together, the top ten hold about 15% of the sample. Sequences were obtained from peripheral blood. These TCRs come from a human donor with active or convalescent COVID-19. The donor label of this sample is uncertain.

This chain connects TRBV7-7 to TRBJ2-3; 8 bases are a match to TRBD1. The CDR3 consists of 15 residues. Germline loops: CDR1 SSHAT, CDR2 FNYEAQ (reference sequence). The V gene end was trimmed by 5 bases and the J gene end by 2 bases; junction bases not matched to a gene: 6. The CDR3 here is CASSNGQGPTDTQYF. As DNA, the CDR3 is TGTGCCAGCAGCAACGGACAGGGTCCCACAGATACGCAGTATTTT.

V is TRBV7-2 and J is TRBJ2-7; D gene uncertain. The V gene's germline CDR1 is SGHTA and CDR2 FQGNSA. The CDR3 is 11 residues long. V lost 7 bases, J lost 6 bases, and 10 bases lay in between. The CDR3 nucleotides read TGTGCCAGCACCCGGTCTGGCGAGCAGTACTTC. Residues: CASTRSGEQYF. Filled out from reference TRBV7-2 and TRBJ2-7, the complete variable domain reads GAGVSQSPSNKVTEKGKDVELRCDPISGHTALYWYRQSLGQGLEFLIYFQGNSAPDKSGLPSDRFSAERTGGSVSTLTIQRTQQEDSAVYLCASTRSGEQYFGPGTRLTVT.

V is TRBV7-2 and J is TRBJ2-7; TRBD2 is a possible D gene (6 bases). V was pared by 1 base and J by 4 bases, with 14 bases between. Germline V gives CDR1 SGHTA, CDR2 FQGNSA. The CDR3 covers 15 residues. Here the CDR3 DNA reads TGTGCCAGCAGCTTAGACGCGGGGAGGTTGTACGAGCAGTACTTC. Encoded protein: CASSLDAGRLYEQYF.